The 14 T cell receptor beta chains listed next were all sequenced from one sample in a study of T-cell memory formation after mild COVID-19. TCRdb re-derived calls from the 5' RACE reads in MiXCR, one entry per CDR3 protein. The sample records 500,000 to 600,000 distinct CDR3 sequences, roughly 18% being singletons. Sequencing input: PBMCs or a T cell subset sorted from them (not recorded which). The receptors stem from an adult woman who had mild COVID-19 (a few samples of this study predate the infection). Cell type and time point are not known.

This clonotype was seen only a few times. The rearrangement joins TRBV5-1 to TRBJ2-3, with a tentative D call TRBD1 (6 bases). Trimming left V 0 bases short and J 4 bases short, with 18 bases between. Germline V lookup: CDR1 SGHRS, CDR2 YFSETQ. This CDR3 spans 17 amino acids. The CDR3 region has the DNA TGCGCCAGCAGCTTGGACAGAGGGGGTATGGGGCCAGATACGCAGTATTTT. It translates to CASSLDRGGMGPDTQYF.

This clonotype was counted only a few times. J is TRBJ2-3 and V is TRBV18, with TRBD2 matching over 7 bases. The ends lost 2 bases at V and 1 base at J; junction bases unmatched: 6. In germline, CDR1 is KGHSH, CDR2 LQKENI. There are 16 residues in the CDR3. The CDR3 protein is CASSPGSGVRTDTQYF. As DNA, the CDR3 is TGTGCCAGCTCACCAGGAAGCGGGGTTCGCACAGATACGCAGTATTTT.

This clonotype has a count of ten or more. V usage is TRBV29-1 and J usage is TRBJ2-1; 15 bases map to TRBD2. Trimming took 1 base from V and 7 from J; bases not matched to a gene: 8. Germline V gene data show CDR1 as SQVTM and CDR2 as ANQGSEA. The CDR3 consists of 17 residues. CDR3 coding DNA: TGCAGCGTTGAAGGTGGACTAGCGGGGGGGCGTGCAAATGAGCAGTTCTTC. As protein: CSVEGGLAGGRANEQFF.

This chain's CDR3 is CSARRVPDFFSEQFF. CDR3 sequence (DNA): TGCAGTGCTAGGAGAGTACCCGACTTTTTTAGTGAGCAGTTCTTC. The rearrangement joins TRBV20-1 to TRBJ2-1; no clear D gene. This CDR3 comprises 15 residues. In germline, CDR1 is DFQATT, CDR2 SNEGSKA (reference sequence). The V gene lost 3 bases and the J gene lost 9 bases, with 21 bases spanning the gap.

This clonotype was counted a few times. This chain uses TRBV25-1 with TRBJ1-1; possible D gene TRBD1, 6 bases. Trimming cost V 4 bases and J 4 bases, with 10 bases left between them. CDR1 is MGHDK and CDR2 is SYGVNS in the germline V gene. The CDR3 is 13 amino acids. DNA for the CDR3: TGTGCCAGCAGTGTACTACAGGGCACTGAAGCTTTCTTT. Protein product: CASSVLQGTEAFF.

This clonotype came up a few times. This chain uses TRBV9 with TRBJ1-2; D uncertain. This CDR3 has 15 amino acids. Germline V gene lookup returns CDR1 SGDLS and CDR2 YYNGEE. Between the trimmed V and J ends, which lost 4 bases and 4 bases, there was a span of 17 bases. CDR3: CASSTGPLRGYGYTF. CDR3 DNA sequence: TGTGCCAGCAGCACTGGACCCCTACGGGGCTATGGCTACACCTTC.

The rearrangement uses TRBV5-1 and TRBJ2-3, with D unresolved. Trimming took off 2 bases at V and 3 bases at J, with 7 bases between the two ends. The CDR3 length is 13 residues. Germline V lookup: CDR1 SGHRS, CDR2 YFSETQ. The CDR3 DNA is TGCGCCAGCAGCTTCGGCCCGACAGATACGCAGTATTTT. This translates into CASSFGPTDTQYF.

This clonotype was counted between two and nine times. The chain recombines TRBV29-1 with TRBJ1-1; TRBD1 matches 7 bases. Germline V lookup: CDR1 SQVTM, CDR2 ANQGSEA. V gave up 8 bases and J gave up 4 bases; unmatched junction bases: 7. There are 12 residues in the CDR3. In DNA, the CDR3 is TGCAGCATGCGACAGGGTGCCACTGAAGCTTTCTTT. As protein: CSMRQGATEAFF. Variable domain in full (rest from reference TRBV29-1 and TRBJ1-1): SAVISQKPSRDICQRGTSLTIQCQVDSQVTMMFWYRQQPGQSLTLIATANQGSEATYESGFVIDKFPISRPNLTFSTLTVSNMSPEDSSIYLCSMRQGATEAFFGQGTRLTVV.

The rearrangement joins TRBV7-2 to TRBJ2-3; D unresolved. Germline V gene sequence: CDR1 SGHTA, CDR2 FQGNSA. The CDR3 extends over 13 amino acids. Trimming left V 1 base short and J 7 bases short, with 9 bases between. CDR3 amino acids: CASSLEKGNTQYF. The DNA for the CDR3 is TGTGCCAGCAGCTTAGAGAAGGGAAATACGCAGTATTTT.

This clonotype has more than one count but fewer than ten. The rearrangement joins TRBV18 to TRBJ1-5; D remains unclear. The CDR3 spans 13 residues. V lost 9 bases and J lost 5, with 14 bases in between. Germline V gene sequence: CDR1 KGHSH, CDR2 LQKENI. The CDR3 bases are TGTGCCAGTTCGACCGGGGTTGATCAGCCCCAGCATTTT. Protein: CASSTGVDQPQHF.

The chain links TRBV7-2 to TRBJ1-3; tentatively, D is TRBD1 (6 bases). Per germline, CDR1 SGHTA and CDR2 FQGNSA. The CDR3 is 16 amino acids. V was pared by 0 bases and J by 3 bases, with 12 bases between. Written as DNA, the CDR3 is TGTGCCAGCAGCTTAGCGGGCAGGGGTAATGGAAACACCATATATTTT. Encoded protein: CASSLAGRGNGNTIYF.

The table lists this clonotype with a few counts. The V call is TRBV20-1, the J call TRBJ2-3, with 8 positions matching TRBD2. CDR3 length equals 15 residues. Germline V lookup: CDR1 DFQATT, CDR2 SNEGSKA (reference sequence). V was pared by 1 base and J by 3 bases, with 6 bases of the junction left unmatched. The CDR3 DNA follows: TGCAGTGCTAGAGGGGCCAGCGGGAGAACAGATACGCAGTATTTT. This codes for CSARGASGRTDTQYF.

This clonotype showed up many times. The rearrangement uses TRBV5-1 and TRBJ2-3; 7 positions agree with TRBD2. The V segment lost 5 bases and the J segment 3 bases; nucleotides outside the gene matches: 12. This CDR3 has 16 residues. CDR1 SGHRS and CDR2 YFSETQ come from the germline V gene. The CDR3: CASRREEGGITDTQYF. CDR3 nucleotide sequence: TGCGCCAGCAGGAGAGAGGAGGGAGGGATTACAGATACGCAGTATTTT.

This clonotype was counted between two and nine times. The chain uses TRBV10-3 and TRBJ1-1, with TRBD1 as a possible D gene (5 bases). Per the germline V gene, CDR1 is ENHRY and CDR2 is SYGVKD. This CDR3 is 13 amino acids long. V dropped 7 bases and J dropped 5 bases, with 14 bases sitting between them. CDR3 residues: CAITGGIRTEAFF. CDR3 sequence (DNA): TGTGCCATCACCGGGGGGATCAGGACTGAAGCTTTCTTT.